This T cell receptor (beta chain) was captured in a study of blood T cell repertoires in COVID-19. Background on the study: T cells, B-cell-depleted T cells, or PBMCs provided the cDNA or gDNA that served as material.

Original data processing: Researchers report that nucleated cell counts were estimated from reference gene primer amplification. The assay was immunoSEQ multiplex PCR, and TCRdb's table has in-frame clones only and misses some. V and J calls and clone size are those listed in that table; D and trimming were worked out from the DNA. The sample includes about 200,000 clones, 84% of them seen just once. The CDR3 loop spans 14 amino acids. CDR1 is MDHEN and CDR2 is SYDVKM in the germline V gene. V shed 8 bases, J shed 7 bases, and the junction held 11 bases outside the gene matches. This clone was observed a handful of times.

The receptor was isolated from a human donor in a cohort sampled during active COVID-19. The chain couples TRBV28 to TRBJ1-2; 9 bases align to TRBD1. Sequencing was done on a sample of peripheral blood. The CDR3 nucleotides read TGTGCCAGCCACCAGGGACAGGGTGGGTCTGGCTACACCTTC. As protein: CASHQGQGGSGYTF.